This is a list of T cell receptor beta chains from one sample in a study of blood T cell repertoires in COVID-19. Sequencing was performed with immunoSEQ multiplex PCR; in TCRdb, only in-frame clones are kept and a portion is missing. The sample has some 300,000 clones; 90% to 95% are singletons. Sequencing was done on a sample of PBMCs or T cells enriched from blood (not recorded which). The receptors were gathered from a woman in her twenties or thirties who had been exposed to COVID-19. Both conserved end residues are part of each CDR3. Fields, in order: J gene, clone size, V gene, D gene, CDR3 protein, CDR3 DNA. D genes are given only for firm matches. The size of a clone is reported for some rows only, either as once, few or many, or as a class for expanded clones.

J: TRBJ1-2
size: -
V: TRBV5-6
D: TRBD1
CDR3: CASRQEGAYGYTF
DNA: TGTGCCAGCAGGCAAGAGGGGGCTTATGGCTACACCTTC

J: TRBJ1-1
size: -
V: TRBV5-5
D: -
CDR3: CASSSTGSLDAFF
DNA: TGTGCCAGCAGCTCTACCGGGAGCCTAGACGCTTTCTTT

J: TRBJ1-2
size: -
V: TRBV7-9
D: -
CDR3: CASIQFSGNYGYTF
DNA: TGTGCCAGCATCCAATTTTCGGGGAACTATGGCTACACCTTC

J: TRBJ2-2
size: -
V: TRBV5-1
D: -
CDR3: CASSFRPPGHITGELFF
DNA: TGCGCCAGCAGCTTTAGACCCCCGGGACACATCACCGGGGAGCTGTTTTTT

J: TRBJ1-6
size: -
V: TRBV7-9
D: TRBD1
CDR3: CASSSPGGADNSPLHF
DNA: TGTGCCAGCAGCTCCCCAGGGGGCGCCGATAATTCACCCCTCCACTTT

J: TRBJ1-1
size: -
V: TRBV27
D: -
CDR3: CASSWRRGTEAFF
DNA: TGTGCCAGCAGTTGGAGGAGGGGAACTGAAGCTTTCTTT

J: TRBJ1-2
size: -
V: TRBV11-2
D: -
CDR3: CASSVSGNYGYTF
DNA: TGTGCCAGCAGCGTATCCGGTAACTATGGCTACACCTTC

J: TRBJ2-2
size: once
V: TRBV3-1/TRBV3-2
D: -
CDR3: CASSHSGYGSGELFF
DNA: TGTGCCAGCAGCCATTCCGGGTACGGTAGCGGGGAGCTGTTTTTT

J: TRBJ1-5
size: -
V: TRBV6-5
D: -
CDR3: CASSTTLSNQPQHF
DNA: TGTGCCAGCAGTACTACCCTTAGCAATCAGCCCCAGCATTTT

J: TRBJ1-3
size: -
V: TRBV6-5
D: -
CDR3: CASGARGFDTIYF
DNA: TGTGCCAGCGGGGCCAGGGGATTCGACACCATATATTTT

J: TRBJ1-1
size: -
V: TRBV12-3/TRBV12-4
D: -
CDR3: CASIHSTEAFF
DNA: TGTGCCAGCATTCATAGCACTGAAGCTTTCTTT

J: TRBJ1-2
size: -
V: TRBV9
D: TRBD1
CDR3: CASSALSGTGISPYEYGYTF
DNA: TGTGCCAGCAGCGCCTTGAGCGGGACAGGGATTTCCCCCTATGAGTATGGCTACACCTTC

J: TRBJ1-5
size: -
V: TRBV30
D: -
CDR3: CAWGAGGRQPQHF
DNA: TGTGCCTGGGGGGCCGGGGGAAGACAGCCCCAGCATTTT

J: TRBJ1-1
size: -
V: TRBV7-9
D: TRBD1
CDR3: CAIPRTGRNTEAFF
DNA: TGTGCCATACCGAGGACAGGCAGAAACACTGAAGCTTTCTTT

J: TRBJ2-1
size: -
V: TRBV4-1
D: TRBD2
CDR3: CASSQDQGLAGAAWKDYNEQFF
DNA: TGCGCCAGCAGCCAAGATCAGGGACTAGCGGGGGCTGCTTGGAAGGACTACAATGAGCAGTTCTTC

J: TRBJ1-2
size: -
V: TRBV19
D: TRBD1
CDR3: CASSRDRANYGYTF
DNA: TGTGCCAGTAGTCGGGACAGGGCTAACTATGGCTACACCTTC

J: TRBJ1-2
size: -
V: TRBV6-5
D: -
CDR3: CASSYGGGIYGYTF
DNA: TGTGCCAGCAGTTACGGGGGGGGAATTTATGGCTACACCTTC

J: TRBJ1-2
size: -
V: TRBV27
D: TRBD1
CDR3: CASSFGTGVSHYGYTF
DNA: TGTGCCAGCAGTTTTGGGACAGGGGTTAGCCACTATGGCTACACCTTC

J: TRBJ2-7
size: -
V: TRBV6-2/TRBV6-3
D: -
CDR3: CASSYSVGRPLYEQYF
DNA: TGTGCCAGCAGTTACTCGGTGGGGCGACCTCTCTACGAGCAGTACTTC

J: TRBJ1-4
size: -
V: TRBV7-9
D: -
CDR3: CASSLQQGIEKLFF
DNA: TGTGCCAGCAGCTTACAGCAGGGAATTGAAAAACTGTTTTTT

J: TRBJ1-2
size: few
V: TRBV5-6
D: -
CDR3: CASSFSRVFYYGYTF
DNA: TGTGCCAGCAGCTTCTCACGGGTGTTCTACTATGGCTACACCTTC

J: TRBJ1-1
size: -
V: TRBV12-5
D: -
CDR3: CASGPPNRDTEAFF
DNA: TGTGCTAGTGGACCACCCAACAGGGATACTGAAGCTTTCTTT

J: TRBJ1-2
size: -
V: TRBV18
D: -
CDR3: CASSPIQPANYGYTF
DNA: TGTGCCAGCTCACCAATACAACCTGCTAACTATGGCTACACCTTC

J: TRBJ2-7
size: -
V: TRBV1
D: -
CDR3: CTSSQGQGYEQYF
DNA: TGCACCAGCAGCCAGGGACAGGGCTACGAGCAGTACTTC

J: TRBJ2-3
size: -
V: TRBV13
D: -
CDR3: CASSWNGGSTDTQYF
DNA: TGTGCCAGCAGCTGGAATGGGGGGAGCACAGATACGCAGTATTTT

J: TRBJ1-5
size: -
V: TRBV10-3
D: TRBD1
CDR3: CAISGQGYQPQHF
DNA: TGTGCCATCTCGGGACAGGGGTATCAGCCCCAGCATTTT

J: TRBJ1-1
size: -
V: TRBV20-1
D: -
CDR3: CSASLWGRGNTEAFF
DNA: TGCAGTGCTAGTTTATGGGGGCGCGGGAACACTGAAGCTTTCTTT

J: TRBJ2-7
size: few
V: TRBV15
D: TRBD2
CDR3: CATSRDTLSGESYEQYF
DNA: TGTGCCACCAGCAGAGATACGCTCAGCGGGGAATCCTACGAGCAGTACTTC

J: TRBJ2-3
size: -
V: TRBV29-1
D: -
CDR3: CSVAGDEGADTQYF
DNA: TGCAGCGTTGCGGGAGATGAAGGTGCAGATACGCAGTATTTT